Presented here are 31 T cell receptor beta chains from one specimen sequenced in a study of cytomegalovirus exposure and HLA in healthy donors. PCR amplification relied on 60 Vbeta primers (plus 13 Jbeta primers). This table comes from immunoSEQ multiplex PCR, and its TCRdb copy is limited to in-frame clones, with some not included. This repertoire shows about 190,000 clones, about 81% found once; its top ten account for 1.5% to 2%. Sequenced material: PBMCs. These receptors came from a man between 18 and 35 years old in good health and CMV-seronegative.

This sequence joins TRBV5-4 and TRBJ2-1, with TRBD2 matching 8 bases. CDR3 length equals 15 residues. Germline V gene data show CDR1 as SGHNT and CDR2 as YYREEE (reference sequence). J gave up 5 bases and V 4 bases, and 8 bases lay outside the gene matches. CDR3: CASSQPGLVNNEQFF. In DNA, the CDR3 is TGTGCCAGCAGCCAACCGGGACTAGTTAACAATGAGCAGTTCTTC.

This rearrangement joins TRBV7-9 to TRBJ1-2; perhaps TRBD1 as D (5 bases). In germline, CDR1 is SEHNR, CDR2 FQNEAQ (reference sequence). V was clipped by 4 bases and J by 1 base, with 13 bases between them. The CDR3 has 15 amino acids. The CDR3: CASSSSTDFNYGYTF. Written as DNA, the CDR3 is TGTGCCAGCAGCTCCTCGACAGATTTTAACTATGGCTACACCTTC.

This clone was observed a handful of times. V and J are TRBV2 and TRBJ1-2; 10 positions agree with TRBD1. This CDR3 has 15 residues. Germline-derived CDR1 and CDR2 are SNHLY and FYNNEI. The ends lost 8 bases at V and 4 bases at J; junction bases unmatched: 10. This CDR3 is CASREGTGVSYGYTF. The CDR3 bases are TGTGCCAGCCGCGAAGGGACAGGGGTATCCTATGGCTACACCTTC.

V usage is TRBV6-5 and J usage is TRBJ2-7, with TRBD1 matching 9 bases. Germline V gene sequence: CDR1 MNHEY, CDR2 SVGAGI. With V trimmed by 5 bases and J by 5 bases, 7 bases remained unmatched. The CDR3 contains 14 residues. The CDR3 coding sequence is TGTGCCAGCAGTGGGACAGGGCCTACCCACGAGCAGTACTTC. It specifies CASSGTGPTHEQYF.

The J gene is TRBJ1-2, the V gene TRBV18; no clear D. The germline CDR1 and CDR2 sequences are KGHSH and LQKENI. The ends were cut back, 3 bases at V and 4 bases at J, with 18 bases in the middle. CDR3 length: 16 amino acids. The CDR3 is CASSPRPSLLVYGYTF. The CDR3 bases are TGTGCCAGCTCACCCCGCCCCAGTCTTCTGGTCTATGGCTACACCTTC.

The genes are TRBV11-3 and TRBJ2-3; 7 nucleotides match TRBD2. V shed 5 bases and J 1 base; nucleotides not matched to a gene: 6. The length of the CDR3 is 15 residues. Germline-derived CDR1 and CDR2 are SGHNT and YENEEA. CDR3 region: CASSPGLGRTDTQYF. The CDR3 DNA reads as TGTGCCAGCAGCCCTGGACTAGGGCGCACAGATACGCAGTATTTT.

The rearrangement joins TRBV25-1 to TRBJ2-5; TRBD2 aligns across 14 bases. Germline CDR1 reads MGHDK; CDR2 reads SYGVNS. Trimming cost V 2 bases and J 5 bases; bases outside gene matches: 7. The CDR3 covers 17 residues. The CDR3 sequence is CASSEPAGTSGGETQYF. Here the CDR3 DNA reads TGTGCCAGCAGTGAACCAGCCGGGACTAGCGGGGGCGAGACCCAGTACTTC.

The rearrangement uses TRBV19 and TRBJ2-3, with 10 bases identical to TRBD2. Germline V gives CDR1 LNHDA, CDR2 SQIVND (reference sequence). The CDR3 consists of 17 residues. V shed 5 bases, J shed 0 bases, and the junction held 8 bases outside the gene matches. In DNA, the CDR3 is TGTGCCAGTAGTGGATTAGGACTAGCGGAAAGCACAGATACGCAGTATTTT. Translated, it gives CASSGLGLAESTDTQYF.

This chain joins TRBV28 and TRBJ2-1, with 12 bases lining up with TRBD1. V shed 3 bases and J 4 bases; nucleotides not matched to a gene: 19. From germline, CDR1 is MDHEN and CDR2 SYDVKM. The CDR3 spans 21 residues. The chain's CDR3 is CASSLGPGQGADLGIYNEQFF. The CDR3 nucleotides read TGTGCCAGCAGTTTGGGACCGGGACAGGGGGCGGACCTAGGGATATACAATGAGCAGTTCTTC.

This clone was picked up a small number of times. The chain has TRBV19 and TRBJ2-7; TRBD1 agrees at 9 bases. CDR1 is LNHDA and CDR2 is SQIVND in the germline V gene (reference sequence). CDR3 size: 14 residues. Trimming took 6 bases from V and 4 from J; bases not matched to a gene: 7. CDR3 nucleotide sequence: TGTGCCAGTAGCCCGGAACAGGGGGCTTACGAGCAGTACTTC. This translates into CASSPEQGAYEQYF. The variable domain in full, with the rest retrieved from reference TRBV19 and TRBJ2-7, is DGGITQSPKYLFRKEGQNVTLSCEQNLNHDAMYWYRQDPGQGLRLIYYSQIVNDFQKGDIAEGYSVSREKKESFPLTVTSAQKNPTAFYLCASSPEQGAYEQYFGPGTRLTVT.

This chain joins TRBV18 and TRBJ2-2, with 7 bases lining up with TRBD1. J lost 1 base, V lost 2 bases, and 4 bases had no gene match. Germline-derived CDR1 and CDR2 are KGHSH and LQKENI. This CDR3 region has 16 residues. Here the CDR3 reads CASSPSGTVNTGELFF. In nucleotides, the CDR3 is TGTGCCAGCTCACCATCCGGGACAGTGAACACCGGGGAGCTGTTTTTT. Supplemented by reference TRBV18 and TRBJ2-2, the full variable domain reads NAGVMQNPRHLVRRRGQEARLRCSPMKGHSHVYWYRQLPEEGLKFMVYLQKENIIDESGMPKERFSAEFPKEGPSILRIQQVVRGDSAAYFCASSPSGTVNTGELFFGEGSRLTVL.

V gene TRBV7-2 combines with J gene TRBJ2-5; TRBD1 matches 8 bases. The V segment lost 5 bases and the J segment 4 bases; nucleotides outside the gene matches: 12. Germline V lookup: CDR1 SGHTA, CDR2 FQGNSA. This CDR3 is built from 16 residues. The CDR3 protein is CASSRRTGKGLETQYF. CDR3 DNA sequence: TGTGCCAGCAGCCGTCGGACAGGGAAGGGTCTAGAGACCCAGTACTTC.

A few counts support this clone. The chain has TRBV19 and TRBJ1-6; D uncertain. The CDR3 has 16 amino acids. Germline lookup yields CDR1 LNHDA and CDR2 SQIVND (reference sequence). V lost 3 bases and J 7 bases, leaving 16 bases between the germline ends. CDR3 in DNA: TGTGCCAGTAGTATCGGGTGGGAGGGCAACAATTCACCCCTCCACTTT. It is translated as CASSIGWEGNNSPLHF.

J is TRBJ2-7 and V is TRBV29-1; 10 nucleotides agree with TRBD2. This CDR3 region has 15 residues. Germline CDR1 is SQVTM and CDR2 is ANQGSEA. Trimming removed 4 bases from V and 9 bases from J; junction bases left unmatched: 15. The CDR3 nucleotides are TGCAGCGTTGTCGCTAGCGGGAGTGGTTGGTCTTGGCAGTACTTC. It yields the protein CSVVASGSGWSWQYF.

The V and J genes are TRBV20-1 and TRBJ2-1, with a weak D call TRBD2 (6 bases). Germline V gives CDR1 DFQATT, CDR2 SNEGSKA (reference sequence). Between the trimmed V and J ends, which lost 4 bases and 15 bases, there was a span of 10 bases. There are 9 residues in the CDR3. The CDR3 region has the DNA TGCAGTGCTAAGGCGGGAAGGTTCTTC. Protein: CSAKAGRFF.

The chain employs TRBV27 and TRBJ1-5; possibly TRBD1 for D (5 bases). This CDR3 comprises 15 residues. Germline values: CDR1 MNHEY, CDR2 SMNVEV (reference sequence). V was clipped by 2 bases and J by 0 bases, with 8 bases between them. CDR3 sequence (DNA): TGTGCCAGCAGTTTACGGGGGAATAGCAATCAGCCCCAGCATTTT. It yields the protein CASSLRGNSNQPQHF.

The chain carries TRBV7-8 and TRBJ2-7, with D unclear. CDR3 length: 13 amino acids. In germline, CDR1 is SGHVS, CDR2 FQNEAQ. V lost 1 base, J lost 2 bases, and 6 bases lay in between. The CDR3, as DNA: TGTGCCAGCAGCTTAGTTCTAGCCTACGAGCAGTACTTC. This translates into CASSLVLAYEQYF.

This clone showed up just once. The chain carries TRBV5-1 and TRBJ2-5, with a weak D call TRBD1 (6 bases). V lost 5 bases, J lost 5 bases, and 16 bases lay in between. This CDR3 is 14 amino acids long. Germline CDR1 and CDR2: SGHRS and YFSETQ. This CDR3 reads CASRPSGGYETQYF. The DNA for the CDR3 is TGCGCCAGCAGGCCATCTGGGGGCTATGAGACCCAGTACTTC.

The chain has TRBV4-1 and TRBJ2-5, with TRBD1 matching 7 bases. This CDR3 contains 16 residues. CDR1 and CDR2 (germline): MGHRA, YSYEKL. The J segment lost 0 bases and the V segment lost 3 bases, leaving 7 bases of the junction unmatched. The CDR3 sequence: CASSQYRGQNQETQYF. DNA of the CDR3: TGCGCCAGCAGCCAGTACCGGGGACAGAACCAAGAGACCCAGTACTTC.

The V and J genes are TRBV27 and TRBJ2-1; TRBD2 matches at 11 bases. Germline V gene sequence: CDR1 MNHEY, CDR2 SMNVEV (reference sequence). This CDR3 is built from 18 residues. V dropped 9 bases and J dropped 10; count of bases not matched to a gene: 23. CDR3 sequence: CASGPALGAGLAGGEQFF. DNA of the CDR3: TGTGCCAGTGGACCTGCGCTGGGGGCAGGACTAGCGGGCGGCGAGCAGTTCTTC.

The gene calls are TRBV7-3 and TRBJ1-2, with 9 bases aligning to TRBD1. Losses at the gene ends were 5 bases for V and 3 bases for J; bases not matched to a gene: 4. The CDR3 runs 14 residues. Germline CDR1 is SGHTA and CDR2 is FQGTGA. The CDR3 loop reads CASSTGQGDYGYTF. As DNA, the CDR3 is TGTGCCAGCAGCACGGGACAGGGAGACTATGGCTACACCTTC.

This rearrangement joins TRBV7-3 to TRBJ2-2; TRBD2 might be the D (6 bases). Germline assignment: CDR1 SGHTA and CDR2 FQGTGA. The CDR3 is made up of 14 amino acids. The V end lost 5 bases, the J end lost 4 bases, and 11 bases lay between the germline ends. The CDR3 DNA reads as TGTGCCAGCAGCCAGATGGGGGGCACCGGGGAGCTGTTTTTT. Its protein is CASSQMGGTGELFF.

The CDR3 coding sequence is TGTGCCAGCAAAGGGGACTATAATTCACCCCTCCACTTT. It translates to CASKGDYNSPLHF. The V gene is TRBV7-9, the J gene TRBJ1-6, with D possibly TRBD1 on 5 matching bases. Trimming stripped 7 bases from V and 3 bases from J, with 7 bases between. The CDR3 totals 13 residues. CDR1 and CDR2 from the germline V gene are SEHNR and FQNEAQ (reference sequence). Using reference TRBV7-9 and TRBJ1-6 for the parts outside the CDR3, the full variable domain is DTGVSQNPRHKITKRGQNVTFRCDPISEHNRLYWYRQTLGQGPEFLTYFQNEAQLEKSRLLSDRFSAERPKGSFSTLEIQRTEQGDSAMYLCASKGDYNSPLHFGNGTRLTVT.

This clone was observed a few times. The rearrangement joins TRBV11-2 to TRBJ2-5; TRBD2 matches 7 bases. Germline V gives CDR1 SGHAT, CDR2 FQNNGV. The V segment lost 0 bases and the J segment 1 base; nucleotides outside the gene matches: 14. The CDR3 is 19 residues long. This CDR3 reads CASSLEVGLSGHLQETQYF. CDR3 in DNA: TGTGCCAGCAGCTTAGAAGTAGGGCTTAGCGGGCACCTCCAAGAGACCCAGTACTTC.

The CDR3: CASSILRAARDYGYTF. The CDR3 region has the DNA TGTGCCAGTAGTATTCTCCGGGCGGCCAGGGACTATGGCTACACCTTC. The rearrangement joins TRBV19 to TRBJ1-2; maybe TRBD1 (5 bases). V lost 3 bases to trimming and J lost 3 bases, with 17 bases between them. Germline V CDR1 and CDR2: LNHDA, SQIVND (reference sequence). The CDR3 is 16 residues long.

The V gene is TRBV28, the J gene TRBJ1-5; possible D gene TRBD1, 5 bases. From germline, CDR1 is MDHEN and CDR2 SYDVKM. The CDR3 is made up of 12 amino acids. Trimming stripped 9 bases from V and 7 bases from J, with 13 bases between. The CDR3 is CASLGVTQPQHF. CDR3 DNA sequence: TGTGCCAGTCTAGGGGTTACACAGCCCCAGCATTTT.

This clone has more than one count but fewer than ten. This sequence joins TRBV9 and TRBJ2-2; TRBD2 matches at 15 bases. This CDR3 has 17 residues. Germline V lookup: CDR1 SGDLS, CDR2 YYNGEE. With V trimmed by 4 bases and J by 1 base, 2 bases remained unmatched. The CDR3 here is CASSQGLAGGNTGELFF. The CDR3, as DNA: TGTGCCAGCAGCCAGGGACTAGCGGGGGGGAACACCGGGGAGCTGTTTTTT.

CDR3 sequence: CASSDPGQVWETQYF. The CDR3 DNA reads TGTGCCAGCAGTGATCCGGGACAGGTATGGGAGACCCAGTACTTC. This sequence joins TRBV25-1 and TRBJ2-5; TRBD1 matches 8 bases. CDR3 size: 15 residues. Looked up from germline, CDR1 is MGHDK and CDR2 is SYGVNS. The junction had 8 bases not matched to a gene; V was cut back by 3 bases and J by 5 bases.

The chain combines TRBV19 with TRBJ2-5; maybe TRBD2 (6 bases). The germline V and J ends were trimmed by 5 bases and 7 bases, with 20 bases remaining between them. The length of the CDR3 is 15 residues. Per the germline V gene, CDR1 is LNHDA and CDR2 is SQIVND (reference sequence). CDR3 coding DNA: TGTGCCAGTAGTCAAGGGACTCCCGGGCGGGGGACCCAGTACTTC. This codes for CASSQGTPGRGTQYF.

This clone has only one observation. V usage is TRBV5-1 and J usage is TRBJ1-2; maybe TRBD1 (5 bases). The V end was cut by 4 bases, the J end by 2 bases, with 12 bases between. The CDR3 sequence is 14 residues long. Germline-derived CDR1 and CDR2 are SGHRS and YFSETQ. The CDR3 region is CASSLLTANYGYTF. The CDR3 nucleotides are TGCGCCAGCAGCCTGTTGACAGCGAACTATGGCTACACCTTC.

The CDR3 loop reads CASSHPLYGYTF. The CDR3 region has the DNA TGCGCCAGCAGCCATCCCCTCTATGGCTACACCTTC. The chain combines TRBV4-1 with TRBJ1-2; D uncertain. Germline CDR1 and CDR2: MGHRA and YSYEKL. The CDR3 covers 12 residues. V was shortened by 3 bases and J by 4 bases, with 6 bases between the two germline ends.